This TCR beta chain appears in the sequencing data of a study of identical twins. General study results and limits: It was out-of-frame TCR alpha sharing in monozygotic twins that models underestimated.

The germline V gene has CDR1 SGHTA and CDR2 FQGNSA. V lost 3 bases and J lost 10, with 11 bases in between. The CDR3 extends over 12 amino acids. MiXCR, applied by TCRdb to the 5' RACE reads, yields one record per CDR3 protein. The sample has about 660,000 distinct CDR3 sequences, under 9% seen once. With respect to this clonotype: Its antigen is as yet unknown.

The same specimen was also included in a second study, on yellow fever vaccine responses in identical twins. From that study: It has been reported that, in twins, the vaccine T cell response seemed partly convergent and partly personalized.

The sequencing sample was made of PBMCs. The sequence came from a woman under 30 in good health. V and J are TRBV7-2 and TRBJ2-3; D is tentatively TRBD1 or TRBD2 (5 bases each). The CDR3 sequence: CASSLGPPAQYF. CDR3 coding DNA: TGTGCCAGCAGCTTGGGACCCCCGGCGCAGTATTTT.